A selection of T cell receptor beta chains follows, all from one sample in a study of T cell responses to AZD1222 COVID-19 vaccine. Profiling relied on immunoSEQ multiplex PCR, and the TCRdb table lists in-frame clones only, not all of them. The data contain around 110,000 clones, around 90% of them seen just once; the ten biggest clones take up 4.5% to 6%. The sequences come from peripheral blood, collected 28 days after the second AZD1222 dose. The source is an adult who received the AZD1222 COVID-19 vaccine. The CDR3 runs from the conserved cysteine through the conserved F or W. Each record gives: clone size, V gene, J gene, CDR3 protein. Part of the rows lack a size; the others show once, few, many or a class for expanded clones.

clone_size: .
v_call: TRBV12-3/TRBV12-4
j_call: TRBJ1-1
cdr3_aa: CASSLQGNTEAFF

clone_size: .
v_call: TRBV19
j_call: TRBJ2-7
cdr3_aa: CASSPRLAGYGEQYF

clone_size: .
v_call: TRBV7-9
j_call: TRBJ1-5
cdr3_aa: CASSRQGPQPQHF

clone_size: .
v_call: TRBV29-1
j_call: TRBJ2-7
cdr3_aa: CSVQGRNSYEQYF

clone_size: .
v_call: TRBV6-5
j_call: TRBJ2-5
cdr3_aa: CASSYSQRGGSETQYF

clone_size: .
v_call: TRBV11-2
j_call: TRBJ2-7
cdr3_aa: CASSLDAPPGVTQYF

clone_size: once
v_call: TRBV5-1
j_call: TRBJ2-3
cdr3_aa: CASSLKLTSTDTQYF

clone_size: .
v_call: TRBV6-5
j_call: TRBJ1-1
cdr3_aa: CASSYGGSMNTEAFF

clone_size: .
v_call: TRBV11-2
j_call: TRBJ1-5
cdr3_aa: CASSLDSYQPQHF

clone_size: once
v_call: TRBV5-1
j_call: TRBJ1-4
cdr3_aa: CASSSSTNEKLFF

clone_size: .
v_call: TRBV5-5
j_call: TRBJ2-5
cdr3_aa: CASSRQGLAGGFQYF